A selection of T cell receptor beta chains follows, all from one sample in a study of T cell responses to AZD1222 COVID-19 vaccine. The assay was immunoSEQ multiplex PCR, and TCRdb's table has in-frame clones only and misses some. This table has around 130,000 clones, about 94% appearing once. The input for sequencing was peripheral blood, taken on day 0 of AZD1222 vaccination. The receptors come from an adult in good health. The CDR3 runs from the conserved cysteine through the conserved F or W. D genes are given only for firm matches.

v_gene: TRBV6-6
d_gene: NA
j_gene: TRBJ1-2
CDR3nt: TGTGCCAGTGATGGACAGTCCTATGGCTACACCTTC
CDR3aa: CASDGQSYGYTF

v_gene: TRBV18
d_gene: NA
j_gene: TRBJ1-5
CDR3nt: TGTGCCAGCTCACTCCAGGGTAATAGCAATCAGCCCCAGCATTTT
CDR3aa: CASSLQGNSNQPQHF

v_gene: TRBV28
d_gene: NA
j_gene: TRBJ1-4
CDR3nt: TGTGCCAGCACCCAAGGGGGAATTCGGGAAAAACTGTTTTTT
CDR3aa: CASTQGGIREKLFF

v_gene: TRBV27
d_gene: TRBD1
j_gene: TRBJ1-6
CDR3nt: TGTGCCAGCAGTCAGGCCGGGACAGGGACCTTGGGCCTCCACTTT
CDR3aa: CASSQAGTGTLGLHF

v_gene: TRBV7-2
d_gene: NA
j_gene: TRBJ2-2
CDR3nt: TGTGCCAGCAGCTTAGGCAGGGTTACCGGGGAGCTGTTTTTT
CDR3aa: CASSLGRVTGELFF

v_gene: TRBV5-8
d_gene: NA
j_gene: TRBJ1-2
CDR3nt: TGTGCCAGCATCTTCTTAAGGGGCTACACCTTC
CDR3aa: CASIFLRGYTF

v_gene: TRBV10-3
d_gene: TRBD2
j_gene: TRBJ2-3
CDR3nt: TGTGCCATCAGTGGGGGGACTAGCGGGAGGCGAAGCACAGATACGCAGTATTTT
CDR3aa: CAISGGTSGRRSTDTQYF

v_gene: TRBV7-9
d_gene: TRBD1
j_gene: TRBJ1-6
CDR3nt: TGTGCCAGCAGCCCACGGGACAGGGGATCTTATAATTCACCCCTCCACTTT
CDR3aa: CASSPRDRGSYNSPLHF

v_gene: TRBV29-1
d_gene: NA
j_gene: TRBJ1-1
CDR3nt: TGCAGCGTTGCATCCACAATGAACACTGAAGCTTTCTTT
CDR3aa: CSVASTMNTEAFF

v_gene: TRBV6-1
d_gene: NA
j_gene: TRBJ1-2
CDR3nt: TGTGCCAGCAGTGAATTAGCCCGCGGGCAGTTCTATGGCTACACCTTC
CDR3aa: CASSELARGQFYGYTF

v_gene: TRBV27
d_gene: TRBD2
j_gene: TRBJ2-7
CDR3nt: TGTGCCAGCAGTTCATACGGGACTAGTACGCCCGAGCAGTACTTC
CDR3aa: CASSSYGTSTPEQYF

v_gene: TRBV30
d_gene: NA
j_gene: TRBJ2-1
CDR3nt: TGTGCCTGGAGTCGAGCGGTCTACAATGAGCAGTTCTTC
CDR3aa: CAWSRAVYNEQFF

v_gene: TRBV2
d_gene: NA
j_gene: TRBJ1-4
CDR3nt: TGTGCCAGCAGTGATGGGCCCCCCACAGGCCGTGCAACTAATGAAAAACTGTTTTTT
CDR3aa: CASSDGPPTGRATNEKLFF

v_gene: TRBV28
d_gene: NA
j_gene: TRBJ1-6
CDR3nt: TGTGCCAGCAGTTCCGACCCCGGGATTCTTAGCGGCTCACCCCTCCACTTT
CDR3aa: CASSSDPGILSGSPLHF

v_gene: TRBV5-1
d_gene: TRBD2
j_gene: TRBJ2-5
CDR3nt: TGCGCCAGCAACCGAAACGGACTAGCGGAGCTCGGCTCGGAGACCCAGTACTTC
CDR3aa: CASNRNGLAELGSETQYF

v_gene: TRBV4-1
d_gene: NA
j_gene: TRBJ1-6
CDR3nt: TGCGCCAGCAGCCAAGGGGGCATTGGTTCACCCCTCCACTTT
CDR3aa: CASSQGGIGSPLHF

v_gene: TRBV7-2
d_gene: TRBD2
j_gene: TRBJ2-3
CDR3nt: TGTGCCAGCTGCGGGAGTCCGACAGATACGCAGTATTTT
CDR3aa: CASCGSPTDTQYF

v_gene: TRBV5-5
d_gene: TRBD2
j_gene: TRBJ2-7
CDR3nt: TGTGCCAGCAGCTCTCTAGCGGGATTCTACGAGCAGTACTTC
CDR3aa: CASSSLAGFYEQYF

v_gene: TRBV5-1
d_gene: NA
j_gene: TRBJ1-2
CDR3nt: TGCGCCAGCAGCTTGGGCGTGGGGAGGGGAAGAGCTGGCTACACCTTC
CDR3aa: CASSLGVGRGRAGYTF

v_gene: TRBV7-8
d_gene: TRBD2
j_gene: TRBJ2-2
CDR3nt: TGTGCCAGCAGCTTTAGCGGGAGGAGCACCGGGGAGCTGTTTTTT
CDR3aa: CASSFSGRSTGELFF

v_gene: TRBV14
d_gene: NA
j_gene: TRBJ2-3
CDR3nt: TGTGCCAGCAGCCTGAGTGCGGGATCCACAGATACGCAGTATTTT
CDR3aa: CASSLSAGSTDTQYF

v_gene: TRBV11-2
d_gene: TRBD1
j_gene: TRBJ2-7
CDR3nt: TGTGCCAGCGTTGGGGACAGGGACTACGAGCAGTACTTC
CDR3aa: CASVGDRDYEQYF

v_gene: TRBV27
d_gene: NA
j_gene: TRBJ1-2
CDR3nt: TGTGCCAGCAGTCCGGACAGAAACTATGGCTACACCTTC
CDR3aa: CASSPDRNYGYTF

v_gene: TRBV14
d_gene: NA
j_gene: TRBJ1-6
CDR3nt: TGTGCCAGCAGCCGGCTTGGACACCAAAATTCACCCCTCCACTTT
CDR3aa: CASSRLGHQNSPLHF

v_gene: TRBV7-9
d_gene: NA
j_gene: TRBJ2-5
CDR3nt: TGTGCCAGCAGCTTATATAACGACGGAACCCAGTACTTC
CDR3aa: CASSLYNDGTQYF

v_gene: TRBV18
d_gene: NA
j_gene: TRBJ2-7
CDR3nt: TGTGCCAGCTCCCCGGCGAGTATCGGGTACGAGCAGTACTTC
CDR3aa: CASSPASIGYEQYF

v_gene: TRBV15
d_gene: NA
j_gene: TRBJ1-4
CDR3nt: TGTGCCACCAGCACCCAGAGGAGGGACATTTATGAAAAACTGTTTTTT
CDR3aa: CATSTQRRDIYEKLFF

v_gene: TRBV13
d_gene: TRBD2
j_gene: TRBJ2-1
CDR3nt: TGTGCCAGCAGATTAGTGACTAGCGGGCACAATGAGCAGTTCTTC
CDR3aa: CASRLVTSGHNEQFF

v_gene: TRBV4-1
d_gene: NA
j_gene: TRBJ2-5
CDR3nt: TGCGCCACCCAGGGGTTCGGGGAGACCCAGTACTTC
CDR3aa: CATQGFGETQYF

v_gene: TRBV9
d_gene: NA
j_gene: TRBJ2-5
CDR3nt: TGTGCCAGCAGCGTAGGAGTGGGGTCAGAGACCCAGTACTTC
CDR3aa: CASSVGVGSETQYF

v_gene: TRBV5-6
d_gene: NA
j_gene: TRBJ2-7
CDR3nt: TGTGCCAGCAGGTTCAGGGATTCCGAGCAGTACTTC
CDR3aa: CASRFRDSEQYF

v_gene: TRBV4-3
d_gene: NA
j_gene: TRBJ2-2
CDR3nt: TGCGCCAGCAGCCAAGATAAGCGGCAGGGCGGCACCGGGGAGCTGTTTTTT
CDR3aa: CASSQDKRQGGTGELFF

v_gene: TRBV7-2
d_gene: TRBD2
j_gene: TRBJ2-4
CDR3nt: TGTGCCAGCAGTTCGACTAGCGTCCCGCCAAAAAACATTCAGTACTTC
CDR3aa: CASSSTSVPPKNIQYF

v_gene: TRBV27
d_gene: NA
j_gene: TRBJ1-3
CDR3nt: TGTGCCAGCAGGCCTAGGGGGGGGGTATCTGGAAACACCATATATTTT
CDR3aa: CASRPRGGVSGNTIYF